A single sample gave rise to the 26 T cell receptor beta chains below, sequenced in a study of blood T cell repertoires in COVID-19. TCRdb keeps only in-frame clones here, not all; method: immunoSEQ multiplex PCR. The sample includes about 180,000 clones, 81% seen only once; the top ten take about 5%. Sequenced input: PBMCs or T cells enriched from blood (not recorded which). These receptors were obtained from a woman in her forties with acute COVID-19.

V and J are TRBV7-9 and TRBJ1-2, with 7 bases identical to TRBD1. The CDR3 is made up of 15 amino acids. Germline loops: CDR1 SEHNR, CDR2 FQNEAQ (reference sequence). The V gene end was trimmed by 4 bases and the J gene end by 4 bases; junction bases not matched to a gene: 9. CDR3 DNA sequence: TGTGCCAGCAGCTCTTCGACAGGGAATCCCTATGGCTACACCTTC. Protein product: CASSSSTGNPYGYTF. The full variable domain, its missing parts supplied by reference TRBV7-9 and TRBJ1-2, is DTGVSQNPRHKITKRGQNVTFRCDPISEHNRLYWYRQTLGQGPEFLTYFQNEAQLEKSRLLSDRFSAERPKGSFSTLEIQRTEQGDSAMYLCASSSSTGNPYGYTFGSGTRLTVV.

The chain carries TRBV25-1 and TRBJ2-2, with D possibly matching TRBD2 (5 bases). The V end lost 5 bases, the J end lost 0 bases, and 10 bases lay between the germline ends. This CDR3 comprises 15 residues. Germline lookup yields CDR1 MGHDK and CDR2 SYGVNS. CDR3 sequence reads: CASSSSGANTGELFF. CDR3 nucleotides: TGTGCCAGCAGTAGCTCCGGGGCGAACACCGGGGAGCTGTTTTTT.

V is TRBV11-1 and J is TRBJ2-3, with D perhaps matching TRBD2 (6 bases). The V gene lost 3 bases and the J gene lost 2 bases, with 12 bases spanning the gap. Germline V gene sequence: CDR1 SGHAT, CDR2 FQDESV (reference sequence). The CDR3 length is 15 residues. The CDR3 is CASSFGTRNTDTQYF. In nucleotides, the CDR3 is TGTGCCAGCAGCTTTGGGACTCGAAACACAGATACGCAGTATTTT. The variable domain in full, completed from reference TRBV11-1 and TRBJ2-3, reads EAEVAQSPRYKITEKSQAVAFWCDPISGHATLYWYRQILGQGPELLVQFQDESVVDDSQLPKDRFSAERLKGVDSTLKIQPAELGDSAMYLCASSFGTRNTDTQYFGPGTRLTVL.

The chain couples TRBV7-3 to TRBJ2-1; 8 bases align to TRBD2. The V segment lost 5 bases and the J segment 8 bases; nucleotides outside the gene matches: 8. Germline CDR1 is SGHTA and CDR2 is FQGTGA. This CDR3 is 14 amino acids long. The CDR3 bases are TGTGCCAGCAGCCTACTAGGGACTAGTCATGAGCAGTTCTTC. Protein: CASSLLGTSHEQFF. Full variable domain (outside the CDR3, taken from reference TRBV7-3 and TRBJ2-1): GAGVSQTPSNKVTEKGKYVELRCDPISGHTALYWYRQSLGQGPEFLIYFQGTGAADDSGLPNDRFFAVRPEGSVSTLKIQRTERGDSAVYLCASSLLGTSHEQFFGPGTRLTVL.

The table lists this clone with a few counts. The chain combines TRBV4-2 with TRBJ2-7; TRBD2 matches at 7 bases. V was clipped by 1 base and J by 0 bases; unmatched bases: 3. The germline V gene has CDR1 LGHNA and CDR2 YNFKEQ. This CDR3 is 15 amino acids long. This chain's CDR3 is CASSQGAGSSYEQYF. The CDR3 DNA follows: TGTGCCAGCAGCCAAGGAGCGGGGAGCTCCTACGAGCAGTACTTC.

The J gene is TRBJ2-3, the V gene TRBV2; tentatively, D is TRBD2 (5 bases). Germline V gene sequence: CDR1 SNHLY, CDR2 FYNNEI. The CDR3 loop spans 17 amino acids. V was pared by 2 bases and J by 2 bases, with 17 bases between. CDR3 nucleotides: TGTGCCAGCAGTGAAAGAGGAGAGGGCCTATCCACAGATACGCAGTATTTT. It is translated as CASSERGEGLSTDTQYF.

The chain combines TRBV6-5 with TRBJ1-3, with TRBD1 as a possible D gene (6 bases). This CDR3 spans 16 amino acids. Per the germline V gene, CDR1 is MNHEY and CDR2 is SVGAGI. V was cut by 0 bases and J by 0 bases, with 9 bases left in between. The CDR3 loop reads CASSYSPGVSGNTIYF. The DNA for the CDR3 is TGTGCCAGCAGTTACTCACCAGGGGTCTCTGGAAACACCATATATTTT.

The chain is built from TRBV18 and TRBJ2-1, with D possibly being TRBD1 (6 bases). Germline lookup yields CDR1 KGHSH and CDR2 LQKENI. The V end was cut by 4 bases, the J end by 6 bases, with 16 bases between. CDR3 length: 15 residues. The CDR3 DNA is TGTGCCAGCTCACGAGCCACAGGGTACGGCAATGAGCAGTTCTTC. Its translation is CASSRATGYGNEQFF.

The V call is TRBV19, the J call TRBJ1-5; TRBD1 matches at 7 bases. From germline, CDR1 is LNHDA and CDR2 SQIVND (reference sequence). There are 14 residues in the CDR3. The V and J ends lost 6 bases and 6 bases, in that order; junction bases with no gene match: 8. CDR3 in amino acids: CASSSDRDRQPQHF. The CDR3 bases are TGTGCCAGTAGCTCCGACAGGGACCGTCAGCCCCAGCATTTT.

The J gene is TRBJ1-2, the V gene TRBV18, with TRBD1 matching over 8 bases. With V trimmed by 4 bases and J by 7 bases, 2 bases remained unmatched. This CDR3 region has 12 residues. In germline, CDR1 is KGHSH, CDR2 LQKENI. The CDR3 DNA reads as TGTGCCAGCTCACTTGACAGGGGTGGCTACACCTTC. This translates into CASSLDRGGYTF.

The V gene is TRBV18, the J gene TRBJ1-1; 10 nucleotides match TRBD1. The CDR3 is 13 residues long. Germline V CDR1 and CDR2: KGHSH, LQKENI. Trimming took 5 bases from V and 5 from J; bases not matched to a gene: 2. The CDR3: CASSGTGVTEAFF. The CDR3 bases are TGTGCCAGCTCAGGGACAGGGGTAACTGAAGCTTTCTTT.

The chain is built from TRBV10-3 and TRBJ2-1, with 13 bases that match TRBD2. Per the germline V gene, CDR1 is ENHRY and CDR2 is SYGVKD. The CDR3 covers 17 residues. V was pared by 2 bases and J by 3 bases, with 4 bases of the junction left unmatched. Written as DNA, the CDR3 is TGTGCCATCAGTGAGATGACTAGCGGGAGGAACTACAATGAGCAGTTCTTC. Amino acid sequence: CAISEMTSGRNYNEQFF.

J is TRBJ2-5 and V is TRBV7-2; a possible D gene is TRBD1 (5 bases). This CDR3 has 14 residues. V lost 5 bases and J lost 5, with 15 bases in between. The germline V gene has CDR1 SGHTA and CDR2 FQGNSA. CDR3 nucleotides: TGTGCCAGCAGCCTTCGACAGTTGAGGGAGACCCAGTACTTC. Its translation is CASSLRQLRETQYF.

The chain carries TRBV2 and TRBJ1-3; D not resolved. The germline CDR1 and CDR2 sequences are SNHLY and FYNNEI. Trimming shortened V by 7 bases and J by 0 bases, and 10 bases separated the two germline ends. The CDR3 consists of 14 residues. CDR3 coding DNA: TGTGCCAGCACCAGAGGCAGCTCTGGAAACACCATATATTTT. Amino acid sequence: CASTRGSSGNTIYF.

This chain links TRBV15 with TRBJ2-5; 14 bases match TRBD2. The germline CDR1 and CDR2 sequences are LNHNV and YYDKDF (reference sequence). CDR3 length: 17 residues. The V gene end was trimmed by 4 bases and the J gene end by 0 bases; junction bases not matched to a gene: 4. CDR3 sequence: CATSKWGLAGDQETQYF. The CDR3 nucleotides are TGTGCCACCAGCAAGTGGGGACTAGCGGGAGACCAAGAGACCCAGTACTTC.

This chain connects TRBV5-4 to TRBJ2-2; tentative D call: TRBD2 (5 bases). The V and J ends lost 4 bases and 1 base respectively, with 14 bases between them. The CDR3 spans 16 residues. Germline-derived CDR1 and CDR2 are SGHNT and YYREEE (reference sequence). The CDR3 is CASSPMDSRNTGELFF. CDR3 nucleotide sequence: TGTGCCAGCAGCCCCATGGACTCCCGGAACACCGGGGAGCTGTTTTTT. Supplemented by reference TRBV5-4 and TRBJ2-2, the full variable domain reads ETGVTQSPTHLIKTRGQQVTLRCSSQSGHNTVSWYQQALGQGPQFIFQYYREEENGRGNFPPRFSGLQFPNYSSELNVNALELDDSALYLCASSPMDSRNTGELFFGEGSRLTVL.

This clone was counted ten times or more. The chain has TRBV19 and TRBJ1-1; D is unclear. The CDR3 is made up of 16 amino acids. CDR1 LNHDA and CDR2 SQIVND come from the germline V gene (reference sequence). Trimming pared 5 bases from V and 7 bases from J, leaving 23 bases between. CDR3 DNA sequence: TGTGCCAGTAGTTCGCTCTTCACGGAGAAAGGTCTTGAAGCTTTCTTT. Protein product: CASSSLFTEKGLEAFF.

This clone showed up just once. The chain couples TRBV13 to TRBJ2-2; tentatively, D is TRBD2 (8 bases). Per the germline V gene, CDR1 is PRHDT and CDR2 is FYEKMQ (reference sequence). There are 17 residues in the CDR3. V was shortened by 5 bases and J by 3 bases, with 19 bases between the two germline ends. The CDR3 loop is CASSRTGLAGYTGELFF. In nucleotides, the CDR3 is TGTGCCAGCAGCCGGACAGGCCTAGCGGGCTACACCGGGGAGCTGTTTTTT.

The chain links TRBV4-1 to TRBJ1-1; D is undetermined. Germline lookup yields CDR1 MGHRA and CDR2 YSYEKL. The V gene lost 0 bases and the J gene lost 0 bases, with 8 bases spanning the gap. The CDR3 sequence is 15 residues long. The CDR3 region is CASSQDSTMNTEAFF. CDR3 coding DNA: TGCGCCAGCAGCCAAGACAGTACGATGAACACTGAAGCTTTCTTT.

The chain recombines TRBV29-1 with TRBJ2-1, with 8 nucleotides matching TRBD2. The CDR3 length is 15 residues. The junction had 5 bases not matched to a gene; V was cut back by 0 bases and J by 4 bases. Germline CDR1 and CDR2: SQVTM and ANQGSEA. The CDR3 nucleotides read TGCAGCGTTGAAGATACAGCGGGAGCTTACAATGAGCAGTTCTTC. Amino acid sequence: CSVEDTAGAYNEQFF.

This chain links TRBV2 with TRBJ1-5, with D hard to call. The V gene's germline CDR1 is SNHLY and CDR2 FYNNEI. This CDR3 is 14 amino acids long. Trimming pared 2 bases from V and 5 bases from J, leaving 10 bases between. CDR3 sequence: CASSELRGDQPQHF. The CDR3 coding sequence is TGTGCCAGCAGTGAACTTCGGGGAGATCAGCCCCAGCATTTT.

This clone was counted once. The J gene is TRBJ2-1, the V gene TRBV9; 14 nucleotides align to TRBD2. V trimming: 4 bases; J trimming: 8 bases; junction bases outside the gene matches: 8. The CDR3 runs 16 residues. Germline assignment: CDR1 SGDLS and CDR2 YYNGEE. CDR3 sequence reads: CASSPGLAGGFYEQFF. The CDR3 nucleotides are TGTGCCAGCAGCCCAGGACTAGCGGGAGGTTTTTATGAGCAGTTCTTC.

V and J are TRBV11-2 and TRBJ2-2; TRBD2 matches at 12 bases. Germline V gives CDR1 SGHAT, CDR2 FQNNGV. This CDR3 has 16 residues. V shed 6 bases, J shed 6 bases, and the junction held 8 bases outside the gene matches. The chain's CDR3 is CASRMTSGGAAGELFF. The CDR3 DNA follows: TGTGCCAGCAGAATGACTAGCGGGGGAGCGGCCGGGGAGCTGTTTTTT.

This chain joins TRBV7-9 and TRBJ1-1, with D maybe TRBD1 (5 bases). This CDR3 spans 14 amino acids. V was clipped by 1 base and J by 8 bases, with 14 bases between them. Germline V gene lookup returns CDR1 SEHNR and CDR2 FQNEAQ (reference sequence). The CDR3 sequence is CASSLDPRAGEAFF. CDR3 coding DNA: TGTGCCAGCAGCTTAGATCCCAGGGCGGGAGAAGCTTTCTTT. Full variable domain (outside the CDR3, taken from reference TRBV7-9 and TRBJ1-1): DTGVSQNPRHKITKRGQNVTFRCDPISEHNRLYWYRQTLGQGPEFLTYFQNEAQLEKSRLLSDRFSAERPKGSFSTLEIQRTEQGDSAMYLCASSLDPRAGEAFFGQGTRLTVV.

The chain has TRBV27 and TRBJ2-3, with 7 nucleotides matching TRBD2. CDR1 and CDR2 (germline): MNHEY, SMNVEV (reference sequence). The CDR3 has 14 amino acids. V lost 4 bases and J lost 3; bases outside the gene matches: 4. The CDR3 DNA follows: TGTGCCAGCAGTTGGGGGGGAAAGACAGATACGCAGTATTTT. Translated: CASSWGGKTDTQYF.

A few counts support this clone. The CDR3 loop reads CASSLLLAPHEQFF. CDR3 bases: TGTGCCAGCAGTTTGTTACTAGCCCCCCATGAGCAGTTCTTC. The chain recombines TRBV27 with TRBJ2-1; TRBD2 is a possible D gene (6 bases). Germline CDR1 is MNHEY and CDR2 is SMNVEV (reference sequence). CDR3 length: 14 residues. Trimming took 3 bases from V and 8 from J, leaving 14 bases between them.